The rows below give T cell receptor beta chains drawn from one sample of a study of cytomegalovirus exposure and HLA in healthy donors. Produced via immunoSEQ multiplex PCR; TCRdb's table is partial and in-frame only. The sample carries 120,000 to 150,000 clones, over 75% recorded once. Sequencing was carried out using PBMCs. The receptors here all came from a male donor in good health and CMV-seronegative. Each CDR3 is given with its conserved first and last residue. D genes are given only for firm matches. Rows give clone size only sometimes, using once, few, many, or a class for an expanded clone.

size	V	D	J	CDR3	DNA
.	TRBV29-1	TRBD2	TRBJ2-3	CSVVAGGPSIINTQYF	TGCAGCGTTGTAGCGGGAGGGCCCTCGATTATAAATACGCAGTATTTT
.	TRBV6-5	TRBD1	TRBJ2-7	CASSYGQGQGTEQYF	TGTGCCAGCAGTTACGGTCAGGGACAGGGTACCGAGCAGTACTTC
.	TRBV11-3	TRBD2	TRBJ2-1	CASSLGTSSYNEQFF	TGTGCCAGCAGCTTAGGGACTAGCTCCTACAATGAGCAGTTCTTC
.	TRBV4-3	.	TRBJ1-4	CASSREDTLNEKLFF	TGCGCCAGCAGCCGGGAGGACACTCTTAATGAAAAACTGTTTTTT
.	TRBV13	TRBD1	TRBJ1-3	CASRLLHKDRANSGNTIYF	TGTGCCAGCAGATTACTCCACAAGGACAGGGCCAACTCTGGAAACACCATATATTTT
.	TRBV2	TRBD2	TRBJ2-7	CASSVYYAGGEQYF	TGTGCCAGCAGTGTTTACTATGCGGGGGGCGAGCAGTACTTC
.	TRBV27	.	TRBJ2-1	CASRPGDLSQPEQFF	TGTGCCAGCAGGCCGGGGGACTTAAGTCAACCTGAGCAGTTCTTC
.	TRBV7-9	.	TRBJ2-2	CASSSTGAGELFF	TGTGCCAGCAGCTCTACGGGGGCCGGGGAGCTGTTTTTT
.	TRBV19	TRBD1	TRBJ1-1	CASSRQGRIPEAFF	TGTGCCAGTAGTAGACAGGGTAGGATACCTGAAGCTTTCTTT
once	TRBV28	TRBD1	TRBJ1-5	CASRGGTGAWQPQHF	TGTGCCAGCAGGGGGGGGACAGGAGCGTGGCAGCCCCAGCATTTT
.	TRBV18	.	TRBJ1-1	CASSPGSGTEAFF	TGTGCCAGCTCACCCGGGTCAGGGACTGAAGCTTTCTTT
.	TRBV4-1	TRBD2	TRBJ2-7	CASSGTSRGLAGPYEQYF	TGCGCCAGCAGCGGGACAAGCCGAGGGCTAGCGGGGCCCTACGAGCAGTACTTC
.	TRBV7-2	.	TRBJ2-5	CASSHTGGWGETQYF	TGTGCCAGCAGCCACACAGGAGGGTGGGGAGAGACCCAGTACTTC
.	TRBV15	.	TRBJ2-6	CATSRDRDSGANVLTF	TGTGCCACCAGCAGAGATCGGGATTCTGGGGCCAACGTCCTGACTTTC
.	TRBV5-5	TRBD1	TRBJ1-5	CASSLGDRGLNQPQHF	TGTGCCAGCAGCTTGGGGGACAGGGGGCTCAATCAGCCCCAGCATTTT
.	TRBV14	TRBD2	TRBJ2-5	CASSSPGLALYQETQYF	TGTGCCAGCAGCTCACCGGGACTAGCCCTGTACCAAGAGACCCAGTACTTC
.	TRBV6-5	TRBD2	TRBJ2-1	CASSYGGVYNEQFF	TGTGCCAGCAGTTATGGGGGGGTTTACAATGAGCAGTTCTTC
.	TRBV7-2	TRBD1	TRBJ1-5	CASSLEQGGRGHF	TGTGCCAGCAGCTTAGAACAGGGGGGCCGCGGGCATTTT
once	TRBV30	TRBD2	TRBJ2-1	CAWSPARLADLNEQFF	TGTGCCTGGAGTCCTGCGCGACTAGCGGACCTCAATGAGCAGTTCTTC
.	TRBV6-5	.	TRBJ2-7	CASSYTQGRYEQYF	TGTGCCAGCAGTTACACTCAGGGTCGGTACGAGCAGTACTTC
once	TRBV4-2	TRBD2	TRBJ2-5	CASSQDTRGVLGETQYF	TGTGCCAGCAGCCAAGATACCCGGGGGGTGCTTGGGGAGACCCAGTACTTC
.	TRBV6-4	.	TRBJ1-4	CASSDQTYNEKLFF	TGTGCCAGCAGTGATCAGACTTATAATGAAAAACTGTTTTTT
.	TRBV5-4	.	TRBJ1-3	CASSFPGSGNTIYF	TGTGCCAGCAGCTTCCCGGGGTCTGGAAACACCATATATTTT
.	TRBV9	TRBD1	TRBJ2-7	CASSEGTGGPYEQYF	TGTGCCAGCAGCGAAGGGACAGGGGGACCCTACGAGCAGTACTTC
few	TRBV7-9	.	TRBJ1-2	CASSKEDSPYGYTF	TGTGCCAGCAGCAAAGAGGACAGCCCCTATGGCTACACCTTC